The 21 T cell receptor beta chains in this list originate from one sample, sequenced in a study of blood T cell repertoires in COVID-19. Generated by immunoSEQ multiplex PCR, the TCRdb table keeps only in-frame clones and is missing some. Here the sample spans some 200,000 clones, 85% being singletons. The sequencing sample was made of peripheral blood. These TCRs come from a woman between 70 and 85 years old with COVID-19, enrolled during active disease.

The chain recombines TRBV4-1 with TRBJ1-6; TRBD1 matches at 7 bases. Per the germline V gene, CDR1 is MGHRA and CDR2 is YSYEKL. This CDR3 contains 16 residues. V shed 4 bases and J 7 bases; nucleotides not matched to a gene: 10. The CDR3 nucleotides read TGCGCCAGCAGCCGCTCCCGGGACAGTGACAATTCACCCCTCCACTTT. Translating gives CASSRSRDSDNSPLHF.

The chain joins TRBV7-6 to TRBJ2-5; possibly TRBD2 for D (6 bases). Germline V gene data show CDR1 as SGHVS and CDR2 as FNYEAQ. CDR3 length equals 14 residues. V shed 2 bases and J shed 2 bases, with 9 bases lying between them. CDR3 coding DNA: TGTGCCAGCAGCTTAACGGGACTGCAAGAGACCCAGTACTTC. Translating gives CASSLTGLQETQYF.

V is TRBV4-1 and J is TRBJ1-5; the match to TRBD1 covers 7 bases. Per germline, CDR1 MGHRA and CDR2 YSYEKL. This CDR3 has 16 amino acids. The ends lost 4 bases at V and 10 bases at J; junction bases unmatched: 16. DNA for the CDR3: TGCGCCAGCAGCCCTCAATTTACAGGGGCCCGGAATCCCCAGCATTTT. Protein product: CASSPQFTGARNPQHF.

The rearrangement joins TRBV30 to TRBJ1-3; 7 bases fit TRBD1. The V gene end was trimmed by 7 bases and the J gene end by 1 base; junction bases not matched to a gene: 4. CDR3 length equals 13 residues. Germline CDR1 reads GTSNPN; CDR2 reads SVGIG (reference sequence). Here the CDR3 DNA reads TGTGCCTCCTACAGGGGTTCTGGAAACACCATATATTTT. Amino acids: CASYRGSGNTIYF.

V usage is TRBV10-3 and J usage is TRBJ2-2; 8 nucleotides match TRBD2. After removal of 9 bases from V and 1 base from J, the junction contained 13 bases not matched to a gene. The CDR3 spans 17 residues. The germline V gene has CDR1 ENHRY and CDR2 SYGVKD. Here the CDR3 DNA reads TGTGCCATGAAGGACACAAGCGGGAGTTGGAACACCGGGGAGCTGTTTTTT. Amino acids: CAMKDTSGSWNTGELFF.

The chain uses TRBV5-5 and TRBJ2-7; 10 bases align to TRBD2. Losses at the gene ends were 0 bases for V and 2 bases for J; bases not matched to a gene: 8. Germline V CDR1 and CDR2: SGHKS, YYEKEE (reference sequence). The CDR3 extends over 17 amino acids. CDR3 sequence: CASSLAPGLAATYEQYF. The CDR3 coding sequence is TGTGCCAGCAGCTTGGCTCCAGGACTAGCGGCTACCTACGAGCAGTACTTC.

This chain uses TRBV6-5 with TRBJ2-2; D might be TRBD1 (6 bases). The CDR3 is 13 amino acids. V lost 8 bases and J lost 3, with 10 bases in between. The germline V gene encodes CDR1 MNHEY and CDR2 SVGAGI. CDR3 protein: CASLQGYTGELFF. The CDR3 DNA sequence: TGTGCCAGCCTACAGGGCTACACCGGGGAGCTGTTTTTT.

This clone was counted only a few times. DNA for the CDR3: TGTGCCAGCTCACTTAGACAGGGGGCCTCCAATGAAAAACTGTTTTTT. Translation gives CASSLRQGASNEKLFF. This chain links TRBV18 with TRBJ1-4; TRBD1 aligns across 10 bases. This CDR3 contains 16 residues. Germline CDR1 KGHSH, CDR2 LQKENI. Trimming at V came to 4 bases and at J to 5 bases, leaving 7 bases not matched to a gene.

The genes are TRBV5-6 and TRBJ2-3; tentatively, D is TRBD1 (5 bases). Germline CDR1 reads SGHDT; CDR2 reads YYEEEE. The length of the CDR3 is 16 residues. V was clipped by 0 bases and J by 0 bases, with 11 bases between them. CDR3 bases: TGTGCCAGCAGCTTGGTTAAGGGGATGAGCACAGATACGCAGTATTTT. Its protein is CASSLVKGMSTDTQYF.

The V gene is TRBV7-2, the J gene TRBJ2-7, with D maybe TRBD1 (5 bases). Trimming pared 5 bases from V and 0 bases from J, leaving 14 bases between. The CDR3 extends over 15 amino acids. Looked up from germline, CDR1 is SGHTA and CDR2 is FQGNSA. The DNA for the CDR3 is TGTGCCAGCAGCGGAGCCAGGGCGTACTCCTACGAGCAGTACTTC. Its protein product is CASSGARAYSYEQYF.

This chain connects TRBV10-3 to TRBJ2-1; perhaps TRBD2 as D (5 bases). Per germline, CDR1 ENHRY and CDR2 SYGVKD. This CDR3 is 11 amino acids long. The V end was cut by 11 bases, the J end by 7 bases, with 12 bases between. The CDR3 loop reads CASAGFNEQFF. CDR3 DNA: TGTGCCTCGGCGGGCTTTAATGAGCAGTTCTTC.

V usage is TRBV9 and J usage is TRBJ2-3, with D uncertain. Germline values: CDR1 SGDLS, CDR2 YYNGEE. V shed 4 bases and J shed 2 bases, with 5 bases lying between them. The CDR3 has 12 amino acids. The CDR3 loop is CASSTYTDTQYF. In nucleotides, the CDR3 is TGTGCCAGCAGCACCTACACAGATACGCAGTATTTT.

The CDR3 nucleotides are TGTGCCAGCAGTGAATCCACCCCCGGGACAGTCTTCACAGATACGCAGTATTTT. Translated: CASSESTPGTVFTDTQYF. The chain is built from TRBV2 and TRBJ2-3, with 7 bases lining up with TRBD1. This CDR3 contains 18 residues. With 2 bases clipped from V and 2 bases from J, the junction kept 13 bases outside the gene matches. The germline V gene has CDR1 SNHLY and CDR2 FYNNEI.

The genes are TRBV3-1 (or the pseudogene TRBV3-2) and TRBJ1-2; no clear D. Germline CDR1 and CDR2: LGHDT and YNNKEL (reference sequence). This CDR3 spans 14 amino acids. Trimming took 1 base from V and 7 from J, leaving 13 bases between them. The CDR3 region is CASSQGSLSGGYTF. The CDR3 DNA reads TGTGCCAGCAGCCAAGGTAGTCTCTCCGGTGGCTACACCTTC.

This clone was seen many times. The chain carries TRBV4-3 and TRBJ1-2; no clear D. Looked up from germline, CDR1 is LGHNA and CDR2 is YSLEER. Trimming removed 0 bases from V and 4 bases from J, with 15 bases in between. The CDR3 consists of 16 residues. CDR3 sequence: CASSQDIDTGSYGYTF. The CDR3 DNA reads TGCGCCAGCAGCCAAGATATCGATACGGGGAGCTATGGCTACACCTTC.

The V call is TRBV6-2 or TRBV6-3, the J call TRBJ1-5; the match to TRBD1 covers 9 bases. The V and J ends lost 6 bases and 0 bases, in that order; junction bases with no gene match: 6. The length of the CDR3 is 16 residues. The germline gives CDR1 MNHEY, CDR2 SVGEGT. The CDR3: CASSHWTGDSNQPQHF. The CDR3 nucleotides are TGTGCCAGCAGCCACTGGACAGGGGATAGCAATCAGCCCCAGCATTTT.

The chain carries TRBV4-2 and TRBJ1-2; 9 positions match TRBD1. This CDR3 contains 15 residues. Germline V gene data show CDR1 as LGHNA and CDR2 as YNFKEQ. Trimming took 2 bases from V and 6 from J; bases not matched to a gene: 7. CDR3 amino acids: CASSQTTGGRHGYTF. The CDR3 coding sequence is TGTGCCAGCAGCCAAACCACAGGGGGCCGGCATGGCTACACCTTC.

This chain links TRBV9 with TRBJ2-1; 10 bases agree with TRBD2. CDR3 size: 16 residues. J lost 9 bases, V lost 3 bases, and 12 bases had no gene match. CDR1 and CDR2 (germline): SGDLS, YYNGEE. The CDR3 DNA reads as TGTGCCAGCAGCGCATGGAGCGGGAGGGCTTCGGGTGAGCAGTTCTTC. Translated, it gives CASSAWSGRASGEQFF.

This clone occurred once. V and J are TRBV5-8 and TRBJ2-2, with D uncertain. Per the germline V gene, CDR1 is SGHTS and CDR2 is YDEGEE. The V gene lost 0 bases and the J gene lost 8 bases, with 8 bases spanning the gap. The CDR3 has 13 residues. CDR3 in DNA: TGTGCCAGCAGCTTGGGAGGTGGAGGGGAGCTGTTTTTT. Translating it yields CASSLGGGGELFF.

The rearrangement uses TRBV20-1 and TRBJ2-7, with 12 bases identical to TRBD2. Losses at the gene ends were 3 bases for V and 10 bases for J; bases not matched to a gene: 7. This CDR3 contains 13 residues. Germline V CDR1 and CDR2: DFQATT, SNEGSKA (reference sequence). DNA of the CDR3: TGCAGTGCTAGTGGGGCTAGCGGGAGGGCCCAGTACTTC. Translation: CSASGASGRAQYF.

J is TRBJ2-1 and V is TRBV5-6; 7 bases are shared with TRBD2. The CDR3 runs 18 residues. CDR1 and CDR2 from the germline V gene are SGHDT and YYEEEE. V dropped 3 bases and J dropped 0; count of bases not matched to a gene: 12. The CDR3 protein is CASSSLVGAGSSYNEQFF. The CDR3 DNA reads TGTGCCAGCAGCTCCCTCGTAGGAGCGGGGAGCTCCTACAATGAGCAGTTCTTC. Filled out from reference TRBV5-6 and TRBJ2-1, the complete variable domain reads DAGVTQSPTHLIKTRGQQVTLRCSPKSGHDTVSWYQQALGQGPQFIFQYYEEEERQRGNFPDRFSGHQFPNYSSELNVNALLLGDSALYLCASSSLVGAGSSYNEQFFGPGTRLTVL.